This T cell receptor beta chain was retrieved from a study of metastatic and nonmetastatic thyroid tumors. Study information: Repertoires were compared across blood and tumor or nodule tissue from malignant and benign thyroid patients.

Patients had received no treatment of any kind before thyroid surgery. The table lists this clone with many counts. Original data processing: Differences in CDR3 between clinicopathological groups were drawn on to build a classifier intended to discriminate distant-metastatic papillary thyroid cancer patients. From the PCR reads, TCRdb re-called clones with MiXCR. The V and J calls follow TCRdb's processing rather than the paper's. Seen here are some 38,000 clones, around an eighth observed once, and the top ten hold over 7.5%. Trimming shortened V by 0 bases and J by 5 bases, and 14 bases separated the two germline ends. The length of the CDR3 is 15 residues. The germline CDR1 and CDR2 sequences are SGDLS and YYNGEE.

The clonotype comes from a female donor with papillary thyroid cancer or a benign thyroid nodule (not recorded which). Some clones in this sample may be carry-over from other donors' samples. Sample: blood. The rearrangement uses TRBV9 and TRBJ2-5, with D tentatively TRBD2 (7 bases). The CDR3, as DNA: TGTGCCAGCAGCGTAGAGGCAGGGGAGGGGGAGACCCAGTACTTC. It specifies CASSVEAGEGETQYF.